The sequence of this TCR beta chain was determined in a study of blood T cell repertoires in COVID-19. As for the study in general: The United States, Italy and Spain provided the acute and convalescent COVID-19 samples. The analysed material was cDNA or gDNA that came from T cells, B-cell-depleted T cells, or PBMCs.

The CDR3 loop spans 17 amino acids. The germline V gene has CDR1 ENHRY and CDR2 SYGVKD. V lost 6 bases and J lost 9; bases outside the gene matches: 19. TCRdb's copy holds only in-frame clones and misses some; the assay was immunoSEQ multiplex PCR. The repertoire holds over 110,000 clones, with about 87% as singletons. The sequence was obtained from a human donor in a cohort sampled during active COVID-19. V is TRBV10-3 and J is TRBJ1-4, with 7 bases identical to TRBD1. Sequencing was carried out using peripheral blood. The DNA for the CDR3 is TGTGCCATCAGCGACCCCCTCTACAGGGGAACAATGAAAAAACTGTTTTTT. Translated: CAISDPLYRGTMKKLFF.